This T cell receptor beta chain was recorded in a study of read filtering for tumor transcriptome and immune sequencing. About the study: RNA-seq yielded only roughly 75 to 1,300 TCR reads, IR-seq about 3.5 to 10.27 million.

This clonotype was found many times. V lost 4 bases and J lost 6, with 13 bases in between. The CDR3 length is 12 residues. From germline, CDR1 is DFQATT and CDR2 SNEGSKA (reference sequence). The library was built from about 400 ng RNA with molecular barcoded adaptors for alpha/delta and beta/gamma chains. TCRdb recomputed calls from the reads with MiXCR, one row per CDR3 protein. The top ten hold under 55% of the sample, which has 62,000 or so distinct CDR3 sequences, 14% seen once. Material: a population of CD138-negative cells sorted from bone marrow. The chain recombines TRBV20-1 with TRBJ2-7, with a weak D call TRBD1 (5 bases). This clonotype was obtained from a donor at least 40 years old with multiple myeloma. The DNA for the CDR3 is TGCAGTGCTACTCCACAGGCGTCCGAGCAGTACTTC. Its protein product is CSATPQASEQYF.